The rows below give T cell receptor beta chains drawn from one sample of a study of blood T cell repertoires in COVID-19. Profiled with immunoSEQ multiplex PCR; TCRdb holds only in-frame clones, not every one. Seen here are over 200,000 clones, approximately 86% observed once, and the top ten hold 0.65% to 0.8%. The source material was peripheral blood. These receptors were taken from a human donor in a cohort sampled during active COVID-19. Both conserved end residues are part of each CDR3. D genes are given only for firm matches. Part of the rows lack a size; the others show once, few, many or a class for expanded clones.

v_call: TRBV24-1; clone_size: NA; j_call: TRBJ1-2; d_call: NA; cdr3_nt: TGTGCCACCAGTACAGTCTATGGCTACACCTTC; cdr3_aa: CATSTVYGYTF
v_call: TRBV27; clone_size: NA; j_call: TRBJ2-2; d_call: TRBD2; cdr3_nt: TGTGCCAGCAGTTCGTCGACTAGCGCGAACACCGGGGAGCTGTTTTTT; cdr3_aa: CASSSSTSANTGELFF
v_call: TRBV4-3; clone_size: once; j_call: TRBJ1-1; d_call: TRBD1; cdr3_nt: TGCGCCAGCAGCCAAGGGGCTACAGGGGTGAACACTGAAGCTTTCTTT; cdr3_aa: CASSQGATGVNTEAFF
v_call: TRBV4-2; clone_size: NA; j_call: TRBJ1-6; d_call: NA; cdr3_nt: TGTGCCAGCAGCCAAGTCTTAAGGCAGGGCGGTTCACCCCTCCACTTT; cdr3_aa: CASSQVLRQGGSPLHF
v_call: TRBV6-1; clone_size: NA; j_call: TRBJ2-1; d_call: NA; cdr3_nt: TGTGCCAGCAGTGAGTTTGGCCTTTTATACAATGAGCAGTTCTTC; cdr3_aa: CASSEFGLLYNEQFF
v_call: TRBV19; clone_size: NA; j_call: TRBJ2-7; d_call: TRBD2; cdr3_nt: TGTGCCAGTAGTCAACTAGCGGGAGGGCGCTACGAGCAGTACTTC; cdr3_aa: CASSQLAGGRYEQYF
v_call: TRBV4-1; clone_size: NA; j_call: TRBJ1-1; d_call: TRBD1; cdr3_nt: TGCGCCAGCAGCCAAGCCCCGCAGGGGGCTTACACTGAAGCTTTCTTT; cdr3_aa: CASSQAPQGAYTEAFF
v_call: TRBV7-2; clone_size: NA; j_call: TRBJ2-7; d_call: NA; cdr3_nt: TGTGCCAGCAGCTTAGATACGGGTCCCTACGAGCAGTACTTC; cdr3_aa: CASSLDTGPYEQYF
v_call: TRBV5-1; clone_size: NA; j_call: TRBJ1-4; d_call: NA; cdr3_nt: TGCGCCACCCGTCCGGACAGTGTTAATGAAAAACTGTTTTTT; cdr3_aa: CATRPDSVNEKLFF
v_call: TRBV19; clone_size: NA; j_call: TRBJ1-1; d_call: TRBD1; cdr3_nt: TGTGCCAGTAGTTCGGGACAGGGGTACACTGAAGCTTTCTTT; cdr3_aa: CASSSGQGYTEAFF
v_call: TRBV2; clone_size: NA; j_call: TRBJ1-1; d_call: NA; cdr3_nt: TGTGCCAGCAGTGAAGACAGGGCTACCACTGAAGCTTTCTTT; cdr3_aa: CASSEDRATTEAFF
v_call: TRBV11-3; clone_size: NA; j_call: TRBJ2-7; d_call: TRBD1; cdr3_nt: TGTGCCAGCAGCTTAACGGCAGGGGGCAATTACGAGCAGTACTTC; cdr3_aa: CASSLTAGGNYEQYF
v_call: TRBV9; clone_size: NA; j_call: TRBJ2-7; d_call: TRBD1; cdr3_nt: TGTGCCAGCAGCGAACGCCCTCAGGGGGCACGCCATGAGCAGTACTTC; cdr3_aa: CASSERPQGARHEQYF
v_call: TRBV7-9; clone_size: NA; j_call: TRBJ2-7; d_call: NA; cdr3_nt: TGTGCCAGCAGCACAGGGTATGGCTCCTACGAGCAGTACTTC; cdr3_aa: CASSTGYGSYEQYF
v_call: TRBV19; clone_size: NA; j_call: TRBJ1-1; d_call: TRBD1; cdr3_nt: TGTGCCAGTAGTATTGGACAGGGGGCAGGTATAGCGAACACTGAAGCTTTCTTT; cdr3_aa: CASSIGQGAGIANTEAFF
v_call: TRBV4-1; clone_size: many; j_call: TRBJ1-6; d_call: NA; cdr3_nt: TGCGCCAGCAGCCAATTAGAGCATTCACCCCTCCACTTT; cdr3_aa: CASSQLEHSPLHF
v_call: TRBV10-2; clone_size: NA; j_call: TRBJ1-1; d_call: NA; cdr3_nt: TGCGCCAGTGGAGACAGCTATTCCGGAGTCTCGAACACTGAAGCTTTCTTT; cdr3_aa: CASGDSYSGVSNTEAFF
v_call: TRBV12-3/TRBV12-4; clone_size: NA; j_call: TRBJ2-1; d_call: NA; cdr3_nt: TGTGCCAGCAGCGAGGGTGAGCAGTTCTTC; cdr3_aa: CASSEGEQFF
v_call: TRBV7-2; clone_size: NA; j_call: TRBJ1-2; d_call: TRBD1; cdr3_nt: TGTGCCAGCAGCTTAAATTCCGGACAGGGAAACTTTGGCTACACCTTC; cdr3_aa: CASSLNSGQGNFGYTF
v_call: TRBV6-5; clone_size: NA; j_call: TRBJ2-3; d_call: NA; cdr3_nt: TGTGCCAGCAGTTACTCGAAACAGTCGTCCACAGATACGCAGTATTTT; cdr3_aa: CASSYSKQSSTDTQYF
v_call: TRBV5-5; clone_size: once; j_call: TRBJ2-3; d_call: NA; cdr3_nt: TGTGCCAGCAGCTTTGACAGAGGCACAGATACGCAGTATTTT; cdr3_aa: CASSFDRGTDTQYF
v_call: TRBV27; clone_size: NA; j_call: TRBJ2-7; d_call: TRBD2; cdr3_nt: TGTGCCAGCAGCGGGGGACTAGCGGGATGGCACGAGCAGTACTTC; cdr3_aa: CASSGGLAGWHEQYF
v_call: TRBV19; clone_size: NA; j_call: TRBJ1-2; d_call: NA; cdr3_nt: TGTGCCAGTAGTATCGACAGACTCTATGGCTACACCTTC; cdr3_aa: CASSIDRLYGYTF
v_call: TRBV24-1; clone_size: many; j_call: TRBJ1-2; d_call: NA; cdr3_nt: TGTGCCACCAGTGAAACCGGGATGCCCTATGGCTACACCTTC; cdr3_aa: CATSETGMPYGYTF
v_call: TRBV28; clone_size: NA; j_call: TRBJ1-3; d_call: NA; cdr3_nt: TGTGCCAGCAGCCTAGTGGCTGTCTCAGGAAACACCATATATTTT; cdr3_aa: CASSLVAVSGNTIYF
v_call: TRBV19; clone_size: NA; j_call: TRBJ1-4; d_call: NA; cdr3_nt: TGTGCCAGTAGAAGAGCCGGGGGAGGGGGTGAAAAACTGTTTTTT; cdr3_aa: CASRRAGGGGEKLFF
v_call: TRBV18; clone_size: NA; j_call: TRBJ1-1; d_call: NA; cdr3_nt: TGTGCCAGCTCACCTAAATGGCCTGAAGCTTTCTTT; cdr3_aa: CASSPKWPEAFF
v_call: TRBV12-3/TRBV12-4; clone_size: NA; j_call: TRBJ2-1; d_call: TRBD1; cdr3_nt: TGTGCCAGCAGTTTGGACAGGGGCAATGAGCAGTTCTTC; cdr3_aa: CASSLDRGNEQFF
v_call: TRBV7-9; clone_size: NA; j_call: TRBJ1-3; d_call: TRBD1; cdr3_nt: TGTGCCAGCAGCCCACCGACAGGGACCTATCTCTCTGGAAACACCATATATTTT; cdr3_aa: CASSPPTGTYLSGNTIYF
v_call: TRBV7-9; clone_size: few; j_call: TRBJ2-5; d_call: TRBD2; cdr3_nt: TGTGCCAGCAGCTTGATGGGAGGGGTGGGAGAGACCCAGTACTTC; cdr3_aa: CASSLMGGVGETQYF
v_call: TRBV28; clone_size: NA; j_call: TRBJ2-3; d_call: TRBD2; cdr3_nt: TGTGCCAGCAGCCTGAGCGGGGGTTGGTCAGATACGCAGTATTTT; cdr3_aa: CASSLSGGWSDTQYF
v_call: TRBV6-2/TRBV6-3; clone_size: NA; j_call: TRBJ1-5; d_call: TRBD1; cdr3_nt: TGTGCCAGCAGCGGTCGACAGGGGGATTATCAGCCCCAGCATTTT; cdr3_aa: CASSGRQGDYQPQHF
v_call: TRBV6-6; clone_size: NA; j_call: TRBJ1-1; d_call: TRBD1; cdr3_nt: TGTGCCAGCAGTTACCCTGGGACAGGGGTTACTGAAGCTTTCTTT; cdr3_aa: CASSYPGTGVTEAFF
v_call: TRBV27; clone_size: NA; j_call: TRBJ2-4; d_call: NA; cdr3_nt: TGTGCTTCCACGGGTCAAAACATTCAGTACTTC; cdr3_aa: CASTGQNIQYF
v_call: TRBV5-4; clone_size: NA; j_call: TRBJ1-3; d_call: NA; cdr3_nt: TGTGCCAGCAGCTCCGTCCCTTCGGGGGGCTCTGGAAACACCATATATTTT; cdr3_aa: CASSSVPSGGSGNTIYF
v_call: TRBV7-3; clone_size: NA; j_call: TRBJ2-7; d_call: NA; cdr3_nt: TGTGCCAGCAGCCCACAGGGAGCCAGGATTTACGAGCAGTACTTC; cdr3_aa: CASSPQGARIYEQYF
v_call: TRBV5-1; clone_size: NA; j_call: TRBJ2-7; d_call: TRBD2; cdr3_nt: TGCGCCAGCAGCTTGGTTCCTAGCGGGCGTGCCTACGAGCAGTACTTC; cdr3_aa: CASSLVPSGRAYEQYF
v_call: TRBV19; clone_size: NA; j_call: TRBJ1-2; d_call: TRBD1; cdr3_nt: TGTGCCAGTAGTATGAATTCGGGACAGGCTTTCTATGGCTACACCTTC; cdr3_aa: CASSMNSGQAFYGYTF
v_call: TRBV19; clone_size: NA; j_call: TRBJ2-3; d_call: TRBD2; cdr3_nt: TGTGCCAGTAGTCCAAGACTAGCGGGCCTGGTGACAGATACGCAGTATTTT; cdr3_aa: CASSPRLAGLVTDTQYF
v_call: TRBV15; clone_size: NA; j_call: TRBJ2-7; d_call: TRBD2; cdr3_nt: TGTGCCACCAGCAGAGGCGGGAGCTCCTACGAGCAGTACTTC; cdr3_aa: CATSRGGSSYEQYF
v_call: TRBV12-3/TRBV12-4; clone_size: NA; j_call: TRBJ2-7; d_call: TRBD2; cdr3_nt: TGTGCCAGCAGCCCCGGACTAGCGCAGTACTTC; cdr3_aa: CASSPGLAQYF
v_call: TRBV5-1; clone_size: NA; j_call: TRBJ1-2; d_call: NA; cdr3_nt: TGCGCCAGCAGCTTGGATGGGGGCGACTATGGCTACACCTTC; cdr3_aa: CASSLDGGDYGYTF
v_call: TRBV28; clone_size: NA; j_call: TRBJ1-6; d_call: NA; cdr3_nt: TGTGCCAGCGCAGGGGCTCACTCCTATAATTCACCCCTCCACTTT; cdr3_aa: CASAGAHSYNSPLHF
v_call: TRBV2; clone_size: few; j_call: TRBJ1-2; d_call: NA; cdr3_nt: TGTGCCAGCAGTGAATCTAGGGAGTACGGTGGCTACACCTTC; cdr3_aa: CASSESREYGGYTF
v_call: TRBV5-6; clone_size: NA; j_call: TRBJ2-7; d_call: TRBD1; cdr3_nt: TGTGCCAGCAGCTTCACCTCCGGGACAGTCAATGGGGAGCAGTACTTC; cdr3_aa: CASSFTSGTVNGEQYF
v_call: TRBV7-9; clone_size: few; j_call: TRBJ2-7; d_call: NA; cdr3_nt: TGTGCCAGCAGCCCGGGCTACGAGCAGTACTTC; cdr3_aa: CASSPGYEQYF
v_call: TRBV6-2/TRBV6-3; clone_size: few; j_call: TRBJ1-5; d_call: NA; cdr3_nt: TGTGCCAGCAGTTACTCTGGGAGGAGCAATCAGCCCCAGCATTTT; cdr3_aa: CASSYSGRSNQPQHF
v_call: TRBV5-4; clone_size: few; j_call: TRBJ1-1; d_call: NA; cdr3_nt: TGTGCCAGCAACCACAGGGAGAGGGACACTGAAGCTTTCTTT; cdr3_aa: CASNHRERDTEAFF
v_call: TRBV2; clone_size: NA; j_call: TRBJ2-7; d_call: NA; cdr3_nt: TGTGCCAGCAGAAGATTGTCGCAGGCATACGAGCAGTACTTC; cdr3_aa: CASRRLSQAYEQYF
v_call: TRBV13; clone_size: NA; j_call: TRBJ2-5; d_call: NA; cdr3_nt: TGTGCCAGCAGCGCGGAACAGTCGGGAAGGGAGACCCAGTACTTC; cdr3_aa: CASSAEQSGRETQYF
v_call: TRBV3-1/TRBV3-2; clone_size: NA; j_call: TRBJ2-5; d_call: NA; cdr3_nt: TGTGCCAGCAGCCAAGATCGGCGCGACATCCTCTGGTTACGACAAGAGACCCAGTACTTC; cdr3_aa: CASSQDRRDILWLRQETQYF
v_call: TRBV9; clone_size: NA; j_call: TRBJ2-1; d_call: NA; cdr3_nt: TGTGCCAGCACCACGGGAGAGGGGAGTGAGCAGTTCTTC; cdr3_aa: CASTTGEGSEQFF
v_call: TRBV4-2; clone_size: once; j_call: TRBJ2-7; d_call: NA; cdr3_nt: TGTGCCAGCAGCCAAGAGAGGGACTACGAGCAGTACTTC; cdr3_aa: CASSQERDYEQYF
v_call: TRBV5-1; clone_size: NA; j_call: TRBJ2-7; d_call: NA; cdr3_nt: TGCGCCAGCAGCTTGGCTCTCAGCTACGAGCAGTACTTC; cdr3_aa: CASSLALSYEQYF
v_call: TRBV5-1; clone_size: NA; j_call: TRBJ2-7; d_call: NA; cdr3_nt: TGCGCCAGCAGCTCTAGCGCCTACGAGCAGTACTTC; cdr3_aa: CASSSSAYEQYF
v_call: TRBV18; clone_size: NA; j_call: TRBJ1-6; d_call: TRBD1; cdr3_nt: TGTGCCAGCTCACCAGACAGGGGGCGCAGGAATTCACCCCTCCACTTT; cdr3_aa: CASSPDRGRRNSPLHF
v_call: TRBV6-5; clone_size: NA; j_call: TRBJ2-3; d_call: NA; cdr3_nt: TGTGCCAGCAGTTACTCGGGACACCCATCGGATACGCAGTATTTT; cdr3_aa: CASSYSGHPSDTQYF